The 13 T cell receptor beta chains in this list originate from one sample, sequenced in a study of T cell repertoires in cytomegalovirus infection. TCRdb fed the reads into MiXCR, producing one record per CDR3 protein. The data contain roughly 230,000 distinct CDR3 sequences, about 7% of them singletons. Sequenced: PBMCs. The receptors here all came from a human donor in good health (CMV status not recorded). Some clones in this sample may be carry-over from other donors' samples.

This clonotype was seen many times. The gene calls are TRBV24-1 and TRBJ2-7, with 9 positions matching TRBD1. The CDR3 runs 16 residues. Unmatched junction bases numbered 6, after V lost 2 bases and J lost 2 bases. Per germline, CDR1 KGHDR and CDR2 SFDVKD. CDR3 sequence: CATSDSTRTGAYEQYF. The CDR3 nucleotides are TGTGCCACCAGTGATTCTACGAGGACAGGGGCCTACGAGCAGTACTTC.

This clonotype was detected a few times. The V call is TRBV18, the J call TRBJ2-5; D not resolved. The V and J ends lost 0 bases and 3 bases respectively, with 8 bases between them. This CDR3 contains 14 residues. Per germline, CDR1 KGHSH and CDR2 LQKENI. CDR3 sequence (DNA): TGTGCCAGCTCACCACCGGCCCTGAAAGAGACCCAGTACTTC. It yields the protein CASSPPALKETQYF. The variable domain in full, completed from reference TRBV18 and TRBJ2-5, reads NAGVMQNPRHLVRRRGQEARLRCSPMKGHSHVYWYRQLPEEGLKFMVYLQKENIIDESGMPKERFSAEFPKEGPSILRIQQVVRGDSAAYFCASSPPALKETQYFGPGTRLLVL.

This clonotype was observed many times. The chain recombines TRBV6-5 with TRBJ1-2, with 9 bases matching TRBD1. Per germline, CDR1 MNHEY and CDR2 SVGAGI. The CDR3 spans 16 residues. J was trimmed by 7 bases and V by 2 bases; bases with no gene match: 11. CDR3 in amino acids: CASSYTRTGEIGGYTF. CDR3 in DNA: TGTGCCAGCAGTTACACGCGGACAGGGGAAATCGGTGGCTACACCTTC.

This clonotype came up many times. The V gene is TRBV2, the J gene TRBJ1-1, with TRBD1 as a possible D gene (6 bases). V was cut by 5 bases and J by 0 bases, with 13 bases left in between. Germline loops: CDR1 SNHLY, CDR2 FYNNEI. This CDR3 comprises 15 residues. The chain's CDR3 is CASSNNRAMNTEAFF. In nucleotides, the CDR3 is TGTGCCAGCAGTAATAACAGGGCGATGAACACTGAAGCTTTCTTT.

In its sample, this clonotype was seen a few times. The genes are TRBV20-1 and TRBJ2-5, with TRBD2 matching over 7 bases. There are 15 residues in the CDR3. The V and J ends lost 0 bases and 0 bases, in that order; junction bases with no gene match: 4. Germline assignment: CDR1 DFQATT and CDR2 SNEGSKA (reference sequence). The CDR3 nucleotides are TGCAGTGCTAGAGATAAGGCGGGGGACCAAGAGACCCAGTACTTC. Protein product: CSARDKAGDQETQYF.

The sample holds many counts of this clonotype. The CDR3: CASSLEGTGRSSYEQYF. CDR3 sequence (DNA): TGTGCCAGCAGCTTAGAGGGTACGGGCCGGAGCTCCTACGAGCAGTACTTC. V and J are TRBV7-2 and TRBJ2-7; D is unresolved. The germline V gene has CDR1 SGHTA and CDR2 FQGNSA. This CDR3 is 17 amino acids long. The V end was cut by 1 base, the J end by 0 bases, with 16 bases between.

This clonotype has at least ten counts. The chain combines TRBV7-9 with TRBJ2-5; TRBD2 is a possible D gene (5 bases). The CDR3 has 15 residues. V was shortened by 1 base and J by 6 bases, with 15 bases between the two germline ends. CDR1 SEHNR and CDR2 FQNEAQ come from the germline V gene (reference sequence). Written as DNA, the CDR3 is TGTGCCAGCAGCTTAGAGGCCGCGGGTTCGAAGACCCAGTACTTC. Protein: CASSLEAAGSKTQYF.

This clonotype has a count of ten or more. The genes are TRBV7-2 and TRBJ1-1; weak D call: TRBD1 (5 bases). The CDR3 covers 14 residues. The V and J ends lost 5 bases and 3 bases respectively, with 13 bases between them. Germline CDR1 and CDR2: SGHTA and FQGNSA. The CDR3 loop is CASSTRGTDTEAFF. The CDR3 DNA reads TGTGCCAGCAGCACAAGAGGGACTGACACTGAAGCTTTCTTT.

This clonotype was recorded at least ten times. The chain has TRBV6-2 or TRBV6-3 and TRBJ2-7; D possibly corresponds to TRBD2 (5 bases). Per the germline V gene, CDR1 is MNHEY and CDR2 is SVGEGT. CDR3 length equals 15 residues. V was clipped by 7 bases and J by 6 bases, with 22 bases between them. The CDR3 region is CASTPHGNPPAEQYF. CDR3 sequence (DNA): TGTGCCAGCACTCCACACGGGAACCCGCCCGCCGAGCAGTACTTC.

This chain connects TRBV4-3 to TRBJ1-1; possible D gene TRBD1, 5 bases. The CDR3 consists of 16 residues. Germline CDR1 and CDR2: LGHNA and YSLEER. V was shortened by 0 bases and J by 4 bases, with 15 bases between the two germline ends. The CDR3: CASSQDSFSRGTEAFF. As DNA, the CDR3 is TGCGCCAGCAGCCAAGATTCATTCTCGAGGGGCACTGAAGCTTTCTTT.

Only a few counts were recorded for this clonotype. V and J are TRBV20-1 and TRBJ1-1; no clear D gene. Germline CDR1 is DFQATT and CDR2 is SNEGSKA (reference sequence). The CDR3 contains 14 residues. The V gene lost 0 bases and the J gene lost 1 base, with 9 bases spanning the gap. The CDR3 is CSAREGPWNTEAFF. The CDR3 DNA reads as TGCAGTGCTAGAGAGGGTCCGTGGAACACTGAAGCTTTCTTT.

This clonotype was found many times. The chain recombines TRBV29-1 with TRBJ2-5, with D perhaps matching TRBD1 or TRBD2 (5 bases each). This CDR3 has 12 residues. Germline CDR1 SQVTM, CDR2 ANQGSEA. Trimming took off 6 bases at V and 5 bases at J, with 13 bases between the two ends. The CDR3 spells CSVPDRGETQYF. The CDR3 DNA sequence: TGCAGCGTGCCCGACAGAGGGGAGACCCAGTACTTC.

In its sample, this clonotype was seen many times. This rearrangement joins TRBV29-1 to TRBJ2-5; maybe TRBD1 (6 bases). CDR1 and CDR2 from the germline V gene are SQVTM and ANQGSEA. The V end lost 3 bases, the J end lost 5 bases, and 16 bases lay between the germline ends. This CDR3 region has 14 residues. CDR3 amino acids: CSVEGIRGSETQYF. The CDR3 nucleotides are TGCAGCGTTGAGGGCATAAGGGGGTCGGAGACCCAGTACTTC.